A selection of T cell receptor beta chains follows, all from one sample in a study of early T cells in non-severe SARS-CoV-2 infection. TCRdb re-derived calls from the 5' RACE reads in MiXCR, one entry per CDR3 protein. The sample yields approximately 50,000 distinct CDR3 sequences, around 12% seen once. Sequenced material: whole blood, taken at baseline. These receptor sequences come from an adult who was a healthcare worker with PCR-confirmed SARS-CoV-2 infection or an uninfected control (not recorded which). Both conserved end residues are part of each CDR3. The D gene is left open where the match is weak. The listing skips clone size in some rows; elsewhere it reads once, few, many or a size class.

CDR3 protein,CDR3 DNA,D gene,J gene,clone size,V gene
CSVLGQGLSGANVLTF,TGCAGCGTTTTAGGGCAGGGCCTCTCTGGGGCCAACGTCCTGACTTTC,NA,TRBJ2-6,NA,TRBV29-1
CASSLQAVWSTDTQYF,TGTGCCAGCAGCTTACAGGCAGTTTGGAGCACAGATACGCAGTATTTT,NA,TRBJ2-3,few,TRBV7-2
CASSGRDFQEGTLHF,TGTGCCAGCAGCGGCCGGGACTTTCAAGAGGGCACCCTCCACTTT,NA,TRBJ1-6,NA,TRBV13
CSARPTGGTNSPLHF,TGCAGTGCCCGTCCCACAGGGGGAACTAATTCACCCCTCCACTTT,TRBD1,TRBJ1-6,NA,TRBV20-1
CASSLGTASYNEQFF,TGTGCCAGCAGCTTAGGTACTGCGTCCTACAATGAGCAGTTCTTC,NA,TRBJ2-1,many,TRBV7-8
CASSKQGFLQPQHF,TGTGCCAGCAGTAAACAGGGTTTTCTTCAGCCCCAGCATTTT,NA,TRBJ1-5,NA,TRBV28
CASSLAGGPADTQYF,TGTGCCAGCAGCTTAGCGGGAGGCCCCGCAGATACGCAGTATTTT,NA,TRBJ2-3,many,TRBV7-8
CASSPRTGTEQYF,TGTGCCAGCAGCCCGAGGACAGGGACCGAGCAGTACTTC,TRBD1,TRBJ2-7,few,TRBV7-2
CASSYSAGTGQFF,TGTGCCAGCAGCTATTCCGCGGGGACCGGGCAGTTCTTC,NA,TRBJ2-1,NA,TRBV7-9
CASSQIGTGGRELFF,TGTGCCAGCAGCCAAATCGGGACAGGGGGCCGGGAGCTGTTTTTT,TRBD1,TRBJ2-2,few,TRBV14
CASSPTSGSTYEQYF,TGTGCCAGCTCACCAACTAGCGGGAGTACGTACGAGCAGTACTTC,TRBD2,TRBJ2-7,few,TRBV18
CASSQTGYEQYF,TGTGCCAGCAGTCAGACAGGGTACGAGCAGTACTTC,TRBD1,TRBJ2-7,NA,TRBV6-2/TRBV6-3
CASSPTGVNQPQHF,TGTGCCAGCAGCCCTACAGGAGTCAATCAGCCCCAGCATTTT,NA,TRBJ1-5,many,TRBV12-3/TRBV12-4
CSARGSGNSPLHF,TGCAGTGCCAGAGGTAGTGGCAATTCACCCCTCCACTTT,NA,TRBJ1-6,NA,TRBV20-1
CSVVKLAGVADTQYF,TGCAGCGTTGTTAAGCTAGCGGGAGTGGCAGATACGCAGTATTTT,TRBD2,TRBJ2-3,NA,TRBV29-1
CASSYTKRDQETQYF,TGTGCCAGCAGTTACACCAAGCGAGATCAAGAGACCCAGTACTTC,NA,TRBJ2-5,NA,TRBV7-8
CASSPSWLTGGGSPLHF,TGTGCCAGCAGCCCAAGCTGGTTGACAGGGGGAGGTTCACCCCTCCACTTT,TRBD1,TRBJ1-6,many,TRBV7-2
CASSYSGGTQYF,TGTGCCAGCAGTTACTCAGGCGGGACGCAGTATTTT,NA,TRBJ2-3,NA,TRBV6-2/TRBV6-3
CASSEGPRGTEKLFF,TGTGCCAGCAGTGAGGGACCGCGGGGTACTGAAAAACTGTTTTTT,NA,TRBJ1-4,many,TRBV2
CASSSDEQYF,TGTGCCAGCAGTTCTGACGAGCAGTACTTC,NA,TRBJ2-7,NA,TRBV28
CASSLNGLNTEAFF,TGTGCCAGCAGCTTAAACGGCCTGAACACTGAAGCTTTCTTT,NA,TRBJ1-1,NA,TRBV11-2
CASSSYSGQETQYF,TGTGCCAGCAGCTCCTATAGCGGCCAAGAGACCCAGTACTTC,NA,TRBJ2-5,few,TRBV5-6
CASSLTGTTSTDTQYF,TGTGCCAGCAGCTTGACCGGGACCACCTCCACAGATACGCAGTATTTT,NA,TRBJ2-3,few,TRBV7-3
CSAEPAGVIDTQYF,TGCAGTGCCGAACCAGCGGGAGTAATAGATACGCAGTATTTT,TRBD2,TRBJ2-3,NA,TRBV20-1
CASSLLRTAGSETQYF,TGTGCCAGCAGTTTATTGCGGACAGCGGGGTCCGAGACCCAGTACTTC,NA,TRBJ2-5,many,TRBV28
CASSVRSSGLATNEKLFF,TGTGCCAGCAGCGTCCGGTCGTCTGGGCTTGCAACTAATGAAAAACTGTTTTTT,NA,TRBJ1-4,NA,TRBV7-9
CSVSGLLNTEAFF,TGCAGCGTATCCGGACTATTGAACACTGAAGCTTTCTTT,NA,TRBJ1-1,few,TRBV29-1
CASSPGQPTNTGELFF,TGTGCCAGCAGCCCCGGTCAGCCGACGAACACCGGGGAGCTGTTTTTT,NA,TRBJ2-2,NA,TRBV9
CASSLPLELRGSYEQYF,TGTGCCAGCAGTCTCCCCCTTGAGCTTCGGGGGTCCTACGAGCAGTACTTC,NA,TRBJ2-7,NA,TRBV28
CASSPYGASYNEQFF,TGTGCCAGCAGCCCCTACGGGGCATCCTACAATGAGCAGTTCTTC,NA,TRBJ2-1,many,TRBV4-2
CASSLTPALAGALGSGANVLTF,TGTGCCAGCAGCTTAACGCCGGCGCTAGCGGGAGCCCTCGGGTCTGGGGCCAACGTCCTGACTTTC,TRBD2,TRBJ2-6,many,TRBV7-3
CASSPGGSKHYEAFF,TGTGCCAGCTCACCTGGTGGCAGCAAGCATTATGAAGCTTTCTTT,NA,TRBJ1-1,NA,TRBV18
CASSIHRGGGYGYTF,TGTGCCAGCAGCATACACAGGGGTGGAGGCTATGGCTACACCTTC,TRBD1,TRBJ1-2,NA,TRBV7-8
CASSLVTNTEAFF,TGTGCCAGCAGCTTGGTGACGAACACTGAAGCTTTCTTT,NA,TRBJ1-1,few,TRBV5-5
CSARGGFGSYNSPLHF,TGCAGTGCTAGAGGAGGGTTTGGCTCCTATAATTCACCCCTCCACTTT,NA,TRBJ1-6,NA,TRBV20-1
CASSSPRHGIYEQYF,TGTGCCAGCAGTTCCCCCCGGCACGGGATCTACGAGCAGTACTTC,NA,TRBJ2-7,NA,TRBV28
CAISEAAGETYGYTF,TGTGCCATCAGTGAGGCGGCAGGGGAAACCTATGGCTACACCTTC,NA,TRBJ1-2,NA,TRBV10-3
CASSLPGGNEKLFF,TGTGCCAGCAGCTTACCGGGCGGAAATGAAAAACTGTTTTTT,NA,TRBJ1-4,few,TRBV7-9
CASSLLSSGLGNEQFF,TGTGCCAGCAGTTTATTATCTAGCGGGCTAGGGAATGAGCAGTTCTTC,TRBD2,TRBJ2-1,many,TRBV28
CASSSLAPSEQFF,TGTGCCAGCAGCTCACTAGCCCCTAGTGAGCAGTTCTTC,NA,TRBJ2-1,many,TRBV7-8
CASSHGGAVDEQYF,TGTGCCAGCTCACATGGAGGAGCTGTCGACGAGCAGTACTTC,NA,TRBJ2-7,many,TRBV27
CSSTEADTQYF,TGTTCATCTACAGAGGCAGATACGCAGTATTTT,NA,TRBJ2-3,NA,TRBV28
CASSPGTGAAETQYF,TGTGCCAGCAGTCCCGGGACAGGGGCTGCAGAGACCCAGTACTTC,TRBD1,TRBJ2-5,many,TRBV28
CASSEFWGTGTYEQYF,TGTGCCAGCAGTGAATTTTGGGGTACAGGGACCTACGAGCAGTACTTC,NA,TRBJ2-7,NA,TRBV6-1
CASSLTGYNSPLHF,TGTGCCAGCAGTTTAACAGGCTATAATTCACCCCTCCACTTT,NA,TRBJ1-6,NA,TRBV28
CASSSHRGPPWDTQYF,TGTGCCAGCAGCTCCCATCGGGGGCCTCCATGGGATACGCAGTATTTT,NA,TRBJ2-3,many,TRBV7-9
CASSQSGDSTGKNIQYF,TGCGCCAGCAGCCAGAGTGGGGACAGTACGGGGAAAAACATTCAGTACTTC,TRBD1,TRBJ2-4,few,TRBV4-3
CASSLLNPLASYEQYF,TGTGCCAGCAGCTTACTAAATCCTCTAGCCTCCTACGAGCAGTACTTC,NA,TRBJ2-7,few,TRBV7-2
CSARDSSGQPLGDTQYF,TGCAGTGCTAGAGATAGTAGCGGACAACCCCTTGGAGATACGCAGTATTTT,NA,TRBJ2-3,few,TRBV20-1
CASRAGGPGSNQPQHF,TGTGCCAGCAGGGCAGGGGGCCCCGGTAGCAATCAGCCCCAGCATTTT,TRBD1,TRBJ1-5,NA,TRBV7-9
CASSAGTSGTDTQYF,TGTGCCAGCAGCGCCGGGACTAGCGGGACAGATACGCAGTATTTT,TRBD2,TRBJ2-3,few,TRBV28
CASSESMALSYNEQFF,TGCGCCAGCAGTGAGTCGATGGCGCTCTCCTACAATGAGCAGTTCTTC,NA,TRBJ2-1,few,TRBV10-1
CASSLIQGSNQPQHF,TGTGCCAGCAGTTTGATACAGGGAAGCAATCAGCCCCAGCATTTT,NA,TRBJ1-5,few,TRBV6-6
CATSRDPMTANTEAFF,TGTGCCACCAGCAGAGATCCTATGACAGCGAACACTGAAGCTTTCTTT,NA,TRBJ1-1,few,TRBV15